This T cell receptor beta chain derives from a study of T-cell reconstitution after alpha-beta-depleted transplantation in children. Library preparation (for TCRbeta) was performed with unique molecular identifiers. Via MiXCR, TCRdb re-called the PCR reads, giving one row per CDR3 protein. The sample gives about half a million distinct CDR3 sequences, roughly an eighth of which show up once; under 7% is in the top ten. This CDR3 has 15 residues. Germline CDR1 and CDR2: ENHRY and SYGVKD. The V gene end was trimmed by 4 bases and the J gene end by 7 bases; junction bases not matched to a gene: 3. This clonotype occurred many times.

The source material was PBMCs from the stem cell graft donor, sampled from the stem cell graft. J is TRBJ2-1 and V is TRBV10-3, with 14 bases lining up with TRBD2. The sequence derives from a human donor who donated a stem cell graft to a child with combined immunodeficiency. The CDR3 is CAISGGTSGSNEQFF. The CDR3 nucleotides are TGTGCCATCAGTGGTGGGACTAGCGGGAGTAATGAGCAGTTCTTC.